These 16 T cell receptor beta chains were all obtained from the same sample, sequenced in a study of CD8 T cells in Susac syndrome. An input of roughly 0.5 to 1 ug of RNA was subjected to reverse transcription using random hexamers. TCRdb fed the immunoSEQ multiplex PCR reads into MiXCR, producing one record per CDR3 protein. Counted here are some 80,000 distinct CDR3 sequences, 94% occurring once; the ten biggest clones make up about 0.25%. Sequences were obtained from CD8+ T cells from PBMCs. The receptors here all came from a human donor in good health.

This clonotype was counted a single time. The chain recombines TRBV12-3 or TRBV12-4 with TRBJ2-2, with no clear D. The CDR3 sequence is 12 residues long. The germline V and J ends were trimmed by 6 bases and 5 bases, with 7 bases remaining between them. The CDR3 here is CASSDGTGELFF. The CDR3 DNA reads as TGTGCCAGCAGCGACGGTACCGGGGAGCTGTTTTTT.

The chain has TRBV20-1 and TRBJ2-7; D possibly corresponds to TRBD1 (5 bases). This CDR3 is built from 14 residues. V shed 6 bases and J shed 5 bases, with 20 bases lying between them. CDR1 is DFQATT, CDR2 SNEGSKA, per germline (reference sequence). The CDR3 DNA sequence: TGCAGTGCAAGTCCCAATACAGGTTACCACGAGCAGTACGTC. As protein: CSASPNTGYHEQYV.

The chain employs TRBV7-9 and TRBJ2-3, with 9 positions matching TRBD2. CDR3 length: 15 residues. The germline CDR1 and CDR2 sequences are SEHNR and FQNEAQ (reference sequence). Trimming took 6 bases from V and 2 from J; bases not matched to a gene: 6. The chain's CDR3 is CASSQPGLATDTQYF. For the CDR3, the DNA is TGTGCCAGCAGTCAGCCGGGACTAGCCACAGATACGCAGTATTTT.

The chain carries TRBV7-9 and TRBJ2-3; 9 nucleotides agree with TRBD1. The V segment lost 6 bases and the J segment 4 bases; nucleotides outside the gene matches: 8. The germline V gene encodes CDR1 SEHNR and CDR2 FQNEAQ (reference sequence). This CDR3 region has 15 residues. CDR3 amino acids: CASRSGTGTPDTQYF. The CDR3 nucleotides are TGTGCCAGCAGGTCCGGGACAGGGACTCCAGATACGCAGTATTTT.

This clonotype was recorded once. The chain couples TRBV9 to TRBJ2-2; the match to TRBD2 covers 8 bases. Germline values: CDR1 SGDLS, CDR2 YYNGEE. V was pared by 0 bases and J by 4 bases, with 2 bases of the junction left unmatched. This CDR3 spans 15 amino acids. The CDR3 protein is CASSVVSGATGELFF. CDR3 nucleotide sequence: TGTGCCAGCAGCGTAGTTAGCGGGGCCACCGGGGAGCTGTTTTTT.

The chain links TRBV4-3 to TRBJ1-2; D not resolved. V lost 0 bases to trimming and J lost 5 bases, with 13 bases between them. Per germline, CDR1 LGHNA and CDR2 YSLEER. The CDR3 spans 15 residues. Here the CDR3 reads CASSQDTGRVYGYTF. DNA for the CDR3: TGCGCCAGCAGCCAAGATACGGGAAGGGTTTATGGCTACACCTTC.

J is TRBJ2-5 and V is TRBV5-6, with D possibly called TRBD1 or TRBD2 (5 bases each). The V and J ends lost 1 base and 5 bases respectively, with 12 bases between them. Looked up from germline, CDR1 is SGHDT and CDR2 is YYEEEE. This CDR3 is built from 14 residues. CDR3 nucleotides: TGTGCCAGCAGCTTGTCCGGGGCTACGGAGACCCAGTACTTC. This translates into CASSLSGATETQYF.

The chain couples TRBV12-5 to TRBJ2-7; TRBD2 aligns across 7 bases. Germline CDR1 is LGHNT and CDR2 is FRNRAP. This CDR3 contains 14 residues. With V trimmed by 2 bases and J by 3 bases, 4 bases remained unmatched. In nucleotides, the CDR3 is TGTGCTAGTGGTTTGACACCTAGCGGCTACGAGCAGTACTTC. It specifies CASGLTPSGYEQYF.

This chain joins TRBV12-3 or TRBV12-4 and TRBJ2-7, with TRBD1 identical over 8 bases. V trimming: 6 bases; J trimming: 6 bases; junction bases outside the gene matches: 4. The CDR3 consists of 12 residues. In DNA, the CDR3 is TGTGCCAGCAGCACAACAGGGGGCGAGCAGTACGTC. Encoded protein: CASSTTGGEQYV.

This chain uses TRBV6-5 with TRBJ1-1, with D possibly TRBD1 on 5 matching bases. The CDR3 covers 14 residues. Germline assignment: CDR1 MNHEY and CDR2 SVGAGI. Trimming pared 2 bases from V and 4 bases from J, leaving 11 bases between. CDR3 in DNA: TGTGCCAGCAGTTACAAGTTGGGGGGCACTGAAGCTTTCTTT. Translation gives CASSYKLGGTEAFF.

V is TRBV27 and J is TRBJ2-3; D remains ambiguous. The length of the CDR3 is 15 residues. Trimming took off 3 bases at V and 2 bases at J, with 12 bases between the two ends. From germline, CDR1 is MNHEY and CDR2 SMNVEV (reference sequence). The CDR3 coding sequence is TGTGCCAGCAGTTTGAAAACAGTTGTCACAGATACGCAGTATTTT. Its translation: CASSLKTVVTDTQYF.

The V and J genes are TRBV28 and TRBJ2-1; D is unresolved. CDR1 is MDHEN, CDR2 SYDVKM, per germline. There are 14 residues in the CDR3. Here the CDR3 reads CAHKTASFYNEQFF. CDR3 nucleotide sequence: TGTGCTCATAAAACGGCTAGTTTCTACAATGAGCAGTTCTTC.

The V gene is TRBV5-4, the J gene TRBJ1-1, with 7 bases lining up with TRBD1. In germline, CDR1 is SGHNT, CDR2 YYREEE (reference sequence). With V trimmed by 4 bases and J by 7 bases, 1 base remained unmatched. CDR3 length: 11 residues. The CDR3, as DNA: TGTGCCAGCAGCCGGGACAGTGAAGCTTTCTTT. Its translation is CASSRDSEAFF.

CDR3 bases: TGTGCCAGCAGTTTGACTAGCGGGGGGTCAGATACGCAGTATTTT. As protein: CASSLTSGGSDTQYF. The chain joins TRBV12-3 or TRBV12-4 to TRBJ2-3, with TRBD2 matching over 13 bases. V shed 3 bases, J shed 4 bases, and the junction held 1 base outside the gene matches. The CDR3 is 15 amino acids.

The rearrangement links TRBV28 to TRBJ2-1, with 8 bases fitting TRBD2. Germline trimming cut 8 bases from V and 6 bases from J; bases unmatched to any gene: 6. Germline V lookup: CDR1 MDHEN, CDR2 SYDVKM. There are 13 residues in the CDR3. The CDR3 coding sequence is TGTGCCAGCGGGGGACTAGTCCTCAATGAGCAGTTCTTC. Amino acid sequence: CASGGLVLNEQFF. The full variable domain, its missing parts supplied by reference TRBV28 and TRBJ2-1, is DVKVTQSSRYLVKRTGEKVFLECVQDMDHENMFWYRQDPGLGLRLIYFSYDVKMKEKGDIPEGYSVSREKKERFSLILESASTNQTSMYLCASGGLVLNEQFFGPGTRLTVL.

The V call is TRBV27, the J call TRBJ2-1; D perhaps matches TRBD1 (5 bases). V lost 2 bases, J lost 5 bases, and 7 bases lay in between. The germline gives CDR1 MNHEY, CDR2 SMNVEV (reference sequence). The CDR3 length is 13 residues. The CDR3 here is CASSLGQNNEQFF. The DNA for the CDR3 is TGTGCCAGCAGTTTAGGACAAAACAATGAGCAGTTCTTC.